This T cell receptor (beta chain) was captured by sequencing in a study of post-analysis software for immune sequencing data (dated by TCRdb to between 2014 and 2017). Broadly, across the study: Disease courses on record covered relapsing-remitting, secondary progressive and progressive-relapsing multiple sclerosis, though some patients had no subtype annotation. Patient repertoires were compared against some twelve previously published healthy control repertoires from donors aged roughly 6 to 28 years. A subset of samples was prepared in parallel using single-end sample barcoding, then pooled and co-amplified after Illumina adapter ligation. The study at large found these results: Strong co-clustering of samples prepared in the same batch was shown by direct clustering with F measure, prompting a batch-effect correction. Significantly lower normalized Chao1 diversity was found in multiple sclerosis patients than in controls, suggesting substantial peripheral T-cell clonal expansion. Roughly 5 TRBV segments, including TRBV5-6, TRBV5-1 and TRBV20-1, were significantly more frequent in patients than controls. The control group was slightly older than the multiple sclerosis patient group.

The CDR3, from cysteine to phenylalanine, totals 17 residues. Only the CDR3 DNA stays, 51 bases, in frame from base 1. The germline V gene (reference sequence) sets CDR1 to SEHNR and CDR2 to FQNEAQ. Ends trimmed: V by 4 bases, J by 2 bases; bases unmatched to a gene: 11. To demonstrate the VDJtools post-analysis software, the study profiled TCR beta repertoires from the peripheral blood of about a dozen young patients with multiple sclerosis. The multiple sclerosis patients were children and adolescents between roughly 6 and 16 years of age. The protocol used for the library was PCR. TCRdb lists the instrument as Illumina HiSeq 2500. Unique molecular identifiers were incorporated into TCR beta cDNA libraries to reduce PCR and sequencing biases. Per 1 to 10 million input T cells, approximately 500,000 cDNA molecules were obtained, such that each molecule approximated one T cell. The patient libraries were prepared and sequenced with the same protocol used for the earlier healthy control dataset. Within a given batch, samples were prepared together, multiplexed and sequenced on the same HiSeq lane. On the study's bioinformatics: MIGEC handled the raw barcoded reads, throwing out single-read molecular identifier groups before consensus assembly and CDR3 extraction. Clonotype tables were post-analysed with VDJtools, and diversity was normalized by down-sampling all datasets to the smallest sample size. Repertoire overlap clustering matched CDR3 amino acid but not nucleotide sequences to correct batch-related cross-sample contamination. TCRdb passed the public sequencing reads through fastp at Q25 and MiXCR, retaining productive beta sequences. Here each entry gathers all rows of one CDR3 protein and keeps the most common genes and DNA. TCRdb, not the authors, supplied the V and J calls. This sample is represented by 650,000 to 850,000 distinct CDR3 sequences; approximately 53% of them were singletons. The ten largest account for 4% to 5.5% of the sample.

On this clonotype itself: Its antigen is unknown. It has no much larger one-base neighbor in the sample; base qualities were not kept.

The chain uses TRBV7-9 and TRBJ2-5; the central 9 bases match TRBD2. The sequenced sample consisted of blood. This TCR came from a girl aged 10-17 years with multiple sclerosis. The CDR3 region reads CASSSRQGAGGQETQYF. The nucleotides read TGTGCCAGCAGCTCCAGACAGGGAGCGGGAGGTCAAGAGACCCAGTACTTC.